Shown below are 32 T cell receptor beta chains from a single sample sequenced in a study of blood T cells in healthy people across ages (dated by TCRdb to about 2015). Receptors were amplified or captured by 5' RACE. Sequencer: Illumina HiSeq 2500. A second PCR of roughly 7 to 12 cycles was run with a J-beta primer mix and a sample-barcoded 5' primer. Through fastp at Q25 and MiXCR, TCRdb rebuilt clones from the public reads, retaining in-frame beta chains. Records with the same CDR3 protein are collapsed into one entry carrying the most frequent genes and DNA. The sample profile shows about 1,800,000 distinct CDR3 sequences; under 30% of them were found once. In total, the top ten clones hold more than 6% of the sample. The sequenced material came from blood. The source is a woman in her 30s in good health.

This clonotype was seen more than once but under ten times. Germline is not matched at one junction end, which may reflect a read error. The chain links TRBV7-9 to TRBJ2-7, with 9 nucleotides matching TRBD1. CDR1 is SEHNR and CDR2 is FQNEAQ in the germline V gene (reference sequence). The CDR3 totals 14 residues. The DNA of the CDR3 is TGCTCCAGCAGCCTCGGGGGACAGGGCTTCGAGCAGTACTTC. This gives the protein CSSSLGGQGFEQYF.

This clonotype has only a few counts. The rearrangement uses TRBV30 and TRBJ2-1; tentatively, D is TRBD1 or TRBD2 (6 bases each). V lost 3 bases and J 7 bases, leaving 10 bases between the germline ends. Germline V gene sequence: CDR1 GTSNPN, CDR2 SVGIG (reference sequence). The CDR3 has 12 residues. CDR3 amino acids: CAWSGGQNEQFF. The CDR3 coding sequence is TGTGCCTGGAGCGGGGGCCAAAATGAGCAGTTCTTC.

Points on this clonotype: Its ends do not fully match the called genes, so a read error is possible. The chain uses TRBV12-3 or TRBV12-4 and TRBJ2-2; weak D call: TRBD1 (5 bases). The length of the CDR3 is 13 residues. The CDR3 nucleotides are TGTGCCGGCAGTTTTACCAGGGCCGGGGAGCTGTTTTTT. Translated, it gives CAGSFTRAGELFF.

To note about this clonotype: This may be a read error: a much more frequent sequence differs by one nucleotide. V and J are TRBV12-3 or TRBV12-4 and TRBJ1-2; D gene uncertain. The CDR3 is 10 residues long. The V gene lost 5 bases and the J gene lost 12 bases, with 10 bases spanning the gap. The CDR3 DNA follows: TGTGCCAGCAGTACCCGGCGGAACACCTTC. Protein sequence: CASSTRRNTF.

Details on this clonotype: This may stem from a read error, because a much larger clone lies one nucleotide away. The chain has TRBV6-5 and TRBJ2-5; 10 bases are shared with TRBD2. CDR3 length equals 15 residues. Germline V CDR1 and CDR2: MNHEY, SVGAGI. The V segment lost 1 base and the J segment 11 bases; nucleotides outside the gene matches: 10. CDR3 DNA sequence: TGTGCCAGCAGTTACTTTACTAGCGGGACGTACGGGCAGTACTTC. Its protein product is CASSYFTSGTYGQYF.

This clonotype was seen ten or more times. CDR3 amino acids: CAISERRELDNEQFF. The CDR3 DNA reads as TGTGCCATCAGTGAGAGGCGTGAACTTGACAATGAGCAGTTCTTC. The chain joins TRBV10-3 to TRBJ2-1; D uncertain. The CDR3 spans 15 residues. Trimming took 2 bases from V and 5 from J, leaving 13 bases between them. The germline gives CDR1 ENHRY, CDR2 SYGVKD.

This clonotype was picked up a small number of times. This CDR3 reads CASSLKGRSSYEQYF. The CDR3 DNA sequence: TGTGCCAGCAGCTTAAAGGGAAGGAGCTCCTACGAGCAGTACTTC. V and J are TRBV7-9 and TRBJ2-7; D is uncertain. Germline V lookup: CDR1 SEHNR, CDR2 FQNEAQ (reference sequence). V dropped 2 bases and J dropped 0 bases, with 11 bases sitting between them. This CDR3 comprises 15 residues.

V usage is TRBV3-1 and J usage is TRBJ1-1; TRBD1 might be the D (6 bases). CDR3 length equals 14 residues. Germline lookup yields CDR1 LGHDT and CDR2 YNNKEL (reference sequence). V lost 3 bases and J 3 bases, leaving 11 bases between the germline ends. The CDR3, as DNA: TGTGCCAGCAGCCATCCCGGGGGCTACACTGAAGCTTTCTTT. This encodes CASSHPGGYTEAFF.

This clonotype was seen only a few times. The chain couples TRBV20-1 to TRBJ1-5; a possible D gene is TRBD1 (5 bases). V lost 1 base, J lost 8 bases, and 18 bases lay in between. Germline CDR1 is DFQATT and CDR2 is SNEGSKA (reference sequence). The CDR3 is 15 amino acids. The CDR3 DNA sequence: TGCAGTGCTAGAGTCAGGGAAGGGCGCCTGGAGCCCCAGCATTTT. Its protein product is CSARVREGRLEPQHF.

This clonotype was seen only a few times. This chain uses TRBV20-1 with TRBJ1-2; a possible D gene is TRBD1 (5 bases). The CDR3 loop spans 15 amino acids. Germline CDR1 DFQATT, CDR2 SNEGSKA (reference sequence). The V and J ends lost 2 bases and 5 bases respectively, with 18 bases between them. CDR3: CSARSLDTSFYGYTF. The CDR3 DNA is TGCAGTGCTAGAAGTCTGGACACCTCATTTTATGGCTACACCTTC.

This clonotype has only a few counts. V usage is TRBV11-2 and J usage is TRBJ2-7; 13 bases agree with TRBD2. Germline V CDR1 and CDR2: SGHAT, FQNNGV. Trimming took 5 bases from V and 3 from J; bases not matched to a gene: 10. The CDR3 has 17 residues. This CDR3 reads CASSMPPTSGRHYEQYF. In DNA form, the CDR3 reads TGTGCCAGCAGCATGCCCCCGACTAGCGGGAGGCACTACGAGCAGTACTTC.

The chain uses TRBV2 and TRBJ2-5; D tentatively fits TRBD1 or TRBD2 (5 bases each). This CDR3 spans 13 amino acids. CDR1 is SNHLY and CDR2 is FYNNEI in the germline V gene. Written as DNA, the CDR3 is TGTGCGTGGGGGAGACGGATGAGGGATGAGCAGTACTTC. Its protein product is CAWGRRMRDEQYF.

The rearrangement joins TRBV29-1 to TRBJ1-3, with 8 bases identical to TRBD1. CDR3 size: 12 residues. After removal of 6 bases from V and 2 bases from J, the junction contained 0 bases not matched to a gene. Germline assignment: CDR1 SQVTM and CDR2 ANQGSEA. CDR3 residues: CSVQGAGNTIYF. CDR3 coding DNA: TGCAGCGTACAGGGGGCTGGAAACACCATATATTTT.

V usage is TRBV7-2 and J usage is TRBJ2-3, with D possibly TRBD2 on 5 matching bases. Trimming took 6 bases from V and 1 from J, leaving 17 bases between them. CDR3 size: 16 residues. Germline V lookup: CDR1 SGHTA, CDR2 FQGNSA. The CDR3 sequence: CASSPGLLRGTDTQYF. DNA for the CDR3: TGTGCCAGCAGTCCCGGACTGTTAAGGGGCACAGATACGCAGTATTTT.

The rearrangement uses TRBV30 and TRBJ1-5; weak D call: TRBD1 (5 bases). Germline V gives CDR1 GTSNPN, CDR2 SVGIG (reference sequence). The CDR3 contains 13 residues. V lost 0 bases and J lost 7, with 10 bases in between. In DNA form, the CDR3 reads TGTGCCTGGAGTGTAAGCAGGGACCAGCCCCAGCATTTT. This translates into CAWSVSRDQPQHF. Variable domain in full (rest from reference TRBV30 and TRBJ1-5): SQTIHQWPATLVQPVGSPLSLECTVEGTSNPNLYWYRQAAGRGLQLLFYSVGIGQISSEVPQNLSASRPQDRQFILSSKKLLLSDSGFYLCAWSVSRDQPQHFGDGTRLSIL.

The rearrangement links TRBV7-9 to TRBJ2-1; possible D gene TRBD1, 5 bases. The CDR3 is made up of 14 amino acids. Between the trimmed V and J ends, which lost 2 bases and 6 bases, there was a span of 11 bases. Germline-derived CDR1 and CDR2 are SEHNR and FQNEAQ (reference sequence). CDR3 sequence: CASSLPGMGNEQFF. CDR3 DNA sequence: TGTGCCAGCAGCTTACCAGGGATGGGCAATGAGCAGTTCTTC.

This chain connects TRBV18 to TRBJ2-5; TRBD1 might be the D (6 bases). V lost 5 bases to trimming and J lost 5 bases, with 15 bases between them. CDR1 is KGHSH, CDR2 LQKENI, per germline. This CDR3 comprises 14 residues. DNA for the CDR3: TGTGCCAGCTCATGCACAGGGTTCGGCGAGACCCAGTACTTC. This sequence encodes CASSCTGFGETQYF.

The chain carries TRBV12-3 or TRBV12-4 and TRBJ2-1; TRBD2 matches 7 bases. The CDR3 has 20 residues. V shed 5 bases, J shed 0 bases, and the junction held 19 bases outside the gene matches. The DNA of the CDR3 is TGTGCCAGCAGTCCACTCGATCCCTCTAGCGGCCCGAGCTCCTACAATGAGCAGTTCTTC. Its translation is CASSPLDPSSGPSSYNEQFF.

With respect to this clonotype: A read error may be the cause here, since a much bigger clone is one base away. This sequence joins TRBV28 and TRBJ2-4; the match to TRBD1 covers 8 bases. The J call is in doubt because the DNA end fits TRBJ2-7 better. Germline lookup yields CDR1 MDHEN and CDR2 SYDVKM. The CDR3 runs 16 residues. The CDR3 nucleotides read TGTGCCAGCAGTTCCGATCGGGACAGGAGCTTCCACGAGCAGTACTTC. It translates to CASSSDRDRSFHEQYF.

This sequence joins TRBV12-3 or TRBV12-4 and TRBJ2-5, with 10 positions matching TRBD2. The CDR3 is 16 residues long. J was trimmed by 4 bases and V by 0 bases; bases with no gene match: 5. The CDR3, as DNA: TGTGCCAGCAGTTTAGCGCTAACTAGCGGGGCAGAGACCCAGTACTTC. This codes for CASSLALTSGAETQYF.

This clonotype was seen at least ten times. The V call is TRBV12-3 or TRBV12-4, the J call TRBJ2-6, with TRBD2 as a possible D gene (5 bases). The CDR3 is 17 residues long. V lost 5 bases to trimming and J lost 0 bases, with 14 bases between them. The CDR3 spells CASSTTRVVSGANVLTF. As DNA, the CDR3 is TGTGCCAGCAGTACTACTAGGGTTGTCTCTGGGGCCAACGTCCTGACTTTC.

Ten or more counts support this clonotype. This chain connects TRBV18 to TRBJ2-7; TRBD2 is a possible D gene (5 bases). Germline CDR1 and CDR2: KGHSH and LQKENI. Trimming left V 4 bases short and J 2 bases short, with 12 bases between. The CDR3 length is 14 residues. In DNA form, the CDR3 reads TGTGCCAGCTCACGGCAGGAGGTAGCCTACGAGCAGTACTTC. Translated, it gives CASSRQEVAYEQYF.

This clonotype was picked up a small number of times. V usage is TRBV19 and J usage is TRBJ2-7, with TRBD1 identical over 7 bases. This CDR3 has 14 residues. V lost 1 base and J lost 6; bases outside the gene matches: 6. Germline CDR1 LNHDA, CDR2 SQIVND (reference sequence). In nucleotides, the CDR3 is TGTGCCAGTAGTATAGCAGGGGGAAGCGGCGAGCAGTACTTC. Its protein product is CASSIAGGSGEQYF.

This clonotype appeared many times. Germline is not matched at one junction end, which may reflect a read error. The rearrangement uses TRBV5-1 and TRBJ2-7; no clear D. The germline V gene encodes CDR1 SGHRS and CDR2 YFSETQ. The CDR3 runs to 13 residues. DNA of the CDR3: TGTGCCAGCAGCTTAGACATTTCCTACGAGCAGTACTTC. It translates to CASSLDISYEQYF.

The V call is TRBV12-5, the J call TRBJ1-3, with a tentative D call TRBD1 (5 bases). V lost 2 bases and J lost 4, with 9 bases in between. The CDR3 length is 14 residues. The germline V gene has CDR1 LGHNT and CDR2 FRNRAP. CDR3: CASGLQGAGNTIYF. For the CDR3, the DNA is TGTGCTAGTGGTTTGCAGGGAGCAGGAAACACCATATATTTT. The full variable domain, with the rest looked up from reference TRBV12-5 and TRBJ1-3, is DARVTQTPRHKVTEMGQEVTMRCQPILGHNTVFWYRQTMMQGLELLAYFRNRAPLDDSGMPKDRFSAEMPDATLATLKIQPSEPRDSAVYFCASGLQGAGNTIYFGEGSWLTVV.

Of note for this clonotype: Germline is not matched at one junction end, which may reflect a read error. The CDR3 sequence: CVSSGGNTIYF. The CDR3 bases are TGTGTCAGCAGCGGGGGAAACACCATATATTTT. The chain uses TRBV25-1 and TRBJ1-3; no firm D call. The CDR3 is 11 amino acids. In germline, CDR1 is MGHDK, CDR2 SYGVNS.

This clonotype has only one observation. One end of the junction does not line up with germline, which may come from a read error. The chain couples TRBV29-1 to TRBJ1-1; 8 nucleotides match TRBD1. Germline V gives CDR1 SQVTM, CDR2 ANQGSEA. The CDR3 extends over 14 amino acids. The DNA of the CDR3 is TGCGGCGTTGAGGTTCAGGGGGCGAACACTGAAGCTTTCTTT. Translating gives CGVEVQGANTEAFF.

The V call is TRBV5-1, the J call TRBJ2-1; 9 bases align to TRBD1. The CDR3 has 15 amino acids. J was trimmed by 6 bases and V by 1 base; bases with no gene match: 5. Germline CDR1 and CDR2: SGHRS and YFSETQ. CDR3 region: CASSLQGQGSNEQFF. The CDR3 DNA reads TGCGCCAGCAGCTTGCAGGGACAGGGATCCAATGAGCAGTTCTTC.

This clonotype was seen only a few times. V and J are TRBV5-1 and TRBJ1-1; 8 nucleotides match TRBD1. In germline, CDR1 is SGHRS, CDR2 YFSETQ. The CDR3 is made up of 15 amino acids. With 0 bases clipped from V and 6 bases from J, the junction kept 7 bases outside the gene matches. The CDR3 reads CASSLASQGDAEAFF. The CDR3 nucleotides are TGCGCCAGCAGCTTGGCCTCACAGGGGGACGCTGAAGCTTTCTTT.

This clonotype showed up many times. The CDR3, as DNA: TGCAGTGCTAGAGATTTAGGGGATACGCAGTATTTT. Its protein is CSARDLGDTQYF. The chain is built from TRBV20-1 and TRBJ2-3; D not resolved. The germline CDR1 and CDR2 sequences are DFQATT and SNEGSKA (reference sequence). V was pared by 0 bases and J by 6 bases, with 7 bases between. CDR3 length: 12 amino acids.

The chain combines TRBV3-1 with TRBJ2-2; perhaps D is TRBD1 or TRBD2 (5 bases each). CDR3 length: 15 residues. V lost 4 bases and J lost 1, with 10 bases in between. Germline assignment: CDR1 LGHDT and CDR2 YNNKEL (reference sequence). As DNA, the CDR3 is TGTGCCAGCAGCCGGGGACGGCTGAACACCGGGGAGCTGTTTTTT. It encodes CASSRGRLNTGELFF.

This clonotype was observed a handful of times. V is TRBV5-1 and J is TRBJ2-7, with D possibly matching TRBD1 (5 bases). Deletions cut 4 bases from V and 8 bases from J, with 13 bases between. This CDR3 is built from 12 residues. Looked up from germline, CDR1 is SGHRS and CDR2 is YFSETQ. The CDR3, as DNA: TGCGCCAGCAGCGCCCTTGTGGGGCAGCAGTACTTC. Translation gives CASSALVGQQYF. The variable domain in full, completed from reference TRBV5-1 and TRBJ2-7, reads KAGVTQTPRYLIKTRGQQVTLSCSPISGHRSVSWYQQTPGQGLQFLFEYFSETQRNKGNFPGRFSGRQFSNSRSEMNVSTLELGDSALYLCASSALVGQQYFGPGTRLTVT.